This entry lists 21 T cell receptor beta chains sequenced from one sample in a study of blood T cell repertoires in COVID-19. Profiling relied on immunoSEQ multiplex PCR, and the TCRdb table lists in-frame clones only, not all of them. The sample shows approximately 400,000 clones, roughly four fifths of them seen only once. What was sequenced was peripheral blood. The receptors were gathered from a human donor with acute or convalescent COVID-19. The donor label of this sample is uncertain.

This clone was counted a few times. The V gene is TRBV4-1, the J gene TRBJ1-2; D possibly corresponds to TRBD1 (5 bases). V was trimmed by 2 bases and J by 4 bases, leaving 17 bases between them. Germline-derived CDR1 and CDR2 are MGHRA and YSYEKL. CDR3 length equals 16 residues. The CDR3 region is CASSQTSSLGGYGYTF. In DNA form, the CDR3 reads TGCGCCAGCAGCCAAACGTCCTCATTGGGGGGCTATGGCTACACCTTC.

This clone was recorded only once. The chain joins TRBV2 to TRBJ2-2; TRBD1 matches 11 bases. V lost 6 bases, J lost 7 bases, and 7 bases stayed unmatched. Germline CDR1 reads SNHLY; CDR2 reads FYNNEI. This CDR3 has 15 residues. CDR3 protein: CASRFGQGAIGELFF. In DNA form, the CDR3 reads TGTGCCAGCAGATTCGGACAGGGGGCTATCGGGGAGCTGTTTTTT.

There are a few counts of this clone. The rearrangement uses TRBV9 and TRBJ1-2; D is undetermined. V lost 0 bases, J lost 6 bases, and 15 bases lay in between. CDR1 SGDLS and CDR2 YYNGEE come from the germline V gene. There are 15 residues in the CDR3. CDR3 region: CASSVGFGSGDGYTF. The CDR3 DNA reads TGTGCCAGCAGCGTAGGATTCGGATCCGGGGATGGCTACACCTTC.

On this clone: The sample holds other DNA sequences that translate to the same CDR3. This chain uses TRBV6-5 with TRBJ1-5, with 7 bases lining up with TRBD1. This CDR3 contains 13 residues. The J segment lost 7 bases and the V segment lost 5 bases, leaving 5 bases of the junction unmatched. Germline lookup yields CDR1 MNHEY and CDR2 SVGAGI. The CDR3 DNA reads TGTGCCAGCAGTCTCACAGGGGAACAGCCCCAGCATTTT. The encoded protein is CASSLTGEQPQHF.

About this clone itself: The same CDR3 arises from other DNA sequences in this sample as well. The chain has TRBV5-1 and TRBJ1-2; 8 positions agree with TRBD1. The CDR3 is 14 amino acids. The V and J ends lost 0 bases and 2 bases, in that order; junction bases with no gene match: 0. Germline V gene sequence: CDR1 SGHRS, CDR2 YFSETQ. The CDR3 DNA sequence: TGCGCCAGCAGCTTGGGACAGGGGAACTATGGCTACACCTTC. Translated: CASSLGQGNYGYTF.

This clone was seen only a few times. This chain joins TRBV7-2 and TRBJ1-2, with 8 bases lining up with TRBD1. The CDR3 is 15 amino acids. After removal of 1 base from V and 4 bases from J, the junction contained 5 bases not matched to a gene. From germline, CDR1 is SGHTA and CDR2 FQGNSA. The CDR3 DNA reads TGTGCCAGCAGCTTAGGGGGACAGGAGGGCTATGGCTACACCTTC. It encodes CASSLGGQEGYGYTF.

The rearrangement uses TRBV6-5 and TRBJ1-1; 7 bases map to TRBD1. The CDR3 has 14 amino acids. The V gene end was trimmed by 5 bases and the J gene end by 6 bases; junction bases not matched to a gene: 9. Germline V gives CDR1 MNHEY, CDR2 SVGAGI. CDR3 nucleotides: TGTGCCAGCAGTCAGAGGGACAGACGGGCTGAAGCTTTCTTT. Protein sequence: CASSQRDRRAEAFF.

In this sample, this clone turned up once. The chain has TRBV2 and TRBJ1-6; 9 nucleotides match TRBD1. Germline CDR1 reads SNHLY; CDR2 reads FYNNEI. The CDR3 consists of 14 residues. V dropped 6 bases and J dropped 7; count of bases not matched to a gene: 4. CDR3 nucleotide sequence: TGTGCCAGCAGGACAGGGGGAGTCAATTCACCCCTCCACTTT. Encoded protein: CASRTGGVNSPLHF.

This clone was seen a handful of times. The chain combines TRBV12-3 or TRBV12-4 with TRBJ1-1, with D perhaps TRBD1 (5 bases). Trimming pared 6 bases from V and 1 base from J, leaving 9 bases between. This CDR3 region has 13 residues. The CDR3 reads CASRSGQNTEAFF. Here the CDR3 DNA reads TGTGCCAGCAGATCCGGACAGAACACTGAAGCTTTCTTT.

This chain uses TRBV29-1 with TRBJ2-5; 9 positions agree with TRBD2. CDR1 and CDR2 (germline): SQVTM, ANQGSEA. V lost 6 bases to trimming and J lost 7 bases; unmatched junction nucleotides: 9. This CDR3 contains 13 residues. CDR3 loop: CSVSGGGATTQYF. The CDR3 DNA is TGCAGCGTGTCTGGCGGGGGGGCAACGACCCAGTACTTC.

The chain is built from TRBV7-8 and TRBJ1-3; the D gene is possibly TRBD1 (5 bases). V was pared by 5 bases and J by 0 bases, with 14 bases between. Germline V lookup: CDR1 SGHVS, CDR2 FQNEAQ. The CDR3 has 16 residues. The CDR3 spells CASSAAGRRSGNTIYF. Written as DNA, the CDR3 is TGTGCCAGCAGCGCAGCGGGGCGGCGCTCTGGAAACACCATATATTTT. Together with reference TRBV7-8 and TRBJ1-3, the CDR3 gives the full variable domain: GAGVSQSPRYKVAKRGQDVALRCDPISGHVSLFWYQQALGQGPEFLTYFQNEAQLDKSGLPSDRFFAERPEGSVSTLKIQRTQQEDSAVYLCASSAAGRRSGNTIYFGEGSWLTVV.

The rearrangement joins TRBV14 to TRBJ1-3; no clear D gene. V was clipped by 1 base and J by 0 bases, with 7 bases between them. Germline V CDR1 and CDR2: SGHDN, FVKESK. The CDR3 has 15 residues. CDR3 in amino acids: CASSQVGSSGNTIYF. The CDR3 DNA reads TGTGCCAGCAGCCAAGTAGGGAGCTCTGGAAACACCATATATTTT.

V and J are TRBV7-2 and TRBJ2-7, with D tentatively TRBD2 (6 bases). V was shortened by 2 bases and J by 2 bases, with 16 bases between the two germline ends. The CDR3 has 16 residues. The germline V gene has CDR1 SGHTA and CDR2 FQGNSA. The DNA of the CDR3 is TGTGCCAGCAGCTTAATGGTAGCGGTATACCCCTACGAGCAGTACTTC. Its protein product is CASSLMVAVYPYEQYF.

The chain uses TRBV5-4 and TRBJ2-7; 8 bases fit TRBD1. The CDR3 sequence is 15 residues long. V gave up 4 bases and J gave up 2 bases; unmatched junction bases: 8. Germline assignment: CDR1 SGHNT and CDR2 YYREEE (reference sequence). CDR3: CASSPAGDRPYEQYF. In DNA form, the CDR3 reads TGTGCCAGCAGCCCCGCCGGGGACAGGCCCTACGAGCAGTACTTC.

The rearrangement joins TRBV30 to TRBJ2-1; the D gene is possibly TRBD2 (5 bases). Germline assignment: CDR1 GTSNPN and CDR2 SVGIG (reference sequence). CDR3 length: 12 residues. The V gene lost 1 base and the J gene lost 8 bases, with 9 bases spanning the gap. In DNA form, the CDR3 reads TGTGCCTGGAGTGCGGACTCGGATGAGCAGTTCTTC. As protein: CAWSADSDEQFF.

This clone was detected once. This CDR3 reads CATKRDSLYGYTF. For the CDR3, the DNA is TGTGCCACTAAGAGGGACAGCTTATATGGCTACACCTTC. The rearrangement links TRBV6-5 to TRBJ1-2; 7 nucleotides agree with TRBD1. Germline loops: CDR1 MNHEY, CDR2 SVGAGI. The V and J ends lost 10 bases and 5 bases, in that order; junction bases with no gene match: 10. This CDR3 is built from 13 residues.

The rearrangement joins TRBV6-6 to TRBJ2-1; tentatively, D is TRBD1 (6 bases). V was clipped by 4 bases and J by 5 bases, with 9 bases between them. The CDR3 extends over 13 amino acids. CDR1 is MNHNY and CDR2 is SVGAGI in the germline V gene (reference sequence). This CDR3 reads CASSSRDNNEQFF. The CDR3, as DNA: TGTGCCAGCAGTTCCCGGGACAACAATGAGCAGTTCTTC.

In its sample, this clone was seen once. This rearrangement joins TRBV2 to TRBJ1-1; the match to TRBD1 covers 7 bases. Germline values: CDR1 SNHLY, CDR2 FYNNEI. This CDR3 is 15 amino acids long. Germline trimming cut 6 bases from V and 3 bases from J; bases unmatched to any gene: 10. The CDR3 loop is CASRSRQGRDTEAFF. The CDR3 region has the DNA TGTGCCAGCAGATCAAGACAGGGTCGGGACACTGAAGCTTTCTTT.

The chain recombines TRBV2 with TRBJ1-1; D remains ambiguous. Germline CDR1 is SNHLY and CDR2 is FYNNEI. There are 15 residues in the CDR3. V was cut by 1 base and J by 5 bases, with 14 bases left in between. The CDR3 is CASSEGLGSRTEAFF. Here the CDR3 DNA reads TGTGCCAGCAGTGAAGGTTTAGGGAGTAGGACTGAAGCTTTCTTT.

This chain connects TRBV30 to TRBJ1-2, with TRBD1 matching over 8 bases. Per germline, CDR1 GTSNPN and CDR2 SVGIG (reference sequence). The V and J ends lost 4 bases and 3 bases, in that order; junction bases with no gene match: 1. This CDR3 is 12 amino acids long. The CDR3 DNA is TGTGCCTGGACAGGGGGCTACTATGGCTACACCTTC. It translates to CAWTGGYYGYTF.

The rearrangement uses TRBV29-1 and TRBJ1-1; D ambiguous. This CDR3 region has 14 residues. In germline, CDR1 is SQVTM, CDR2 ANQGSEA. V lost 7 bases and J 4 bases, leaving 19 bases between the germline ends. The CDR3 region is CSARPGVRSTEAFF. CDR3 sequence (DNA): TGCAGCGCCCGGCCCGGGGTCCGTAGCACTGAAGCTTTCTTT.